The entry that follows covers one T cell receptor (beta chain) sequence. This specimen comes from a study of blood T cell repertoires in COVID-19. Overall study context: Researchers got acute and convalescent COVID-19 samples from the United States, Italy and Spain.

TCRdb keeps only in-frame clones here, not all; method: immunoSEQ multiplex PCR. The profile shows under 300,000 clones, approximately 92% of them singletons. This TCR came from a woman between 40 and 50 years old who had recovered from COVID-19. The source material was peripheral blood.

The CDR3 reads CAIHDGTSSPGNTIYF. The CDR3, as DNA: TGTGCCATTCACGATGGGACTTCCAGTCCTGGAAACACCATATATTTT. The V and J genes are TRBV6-6 and TRBJ1-3, with D tentatively TRBD1 (5 bases). V lost 10 bases, J lost 2 bases, and 21 bases lay in between. The length of the CDR3 is 16 residues. Germline V gene lookup returns CDR1 MNHNY and CDR2 SVGAGI (reference sequence).